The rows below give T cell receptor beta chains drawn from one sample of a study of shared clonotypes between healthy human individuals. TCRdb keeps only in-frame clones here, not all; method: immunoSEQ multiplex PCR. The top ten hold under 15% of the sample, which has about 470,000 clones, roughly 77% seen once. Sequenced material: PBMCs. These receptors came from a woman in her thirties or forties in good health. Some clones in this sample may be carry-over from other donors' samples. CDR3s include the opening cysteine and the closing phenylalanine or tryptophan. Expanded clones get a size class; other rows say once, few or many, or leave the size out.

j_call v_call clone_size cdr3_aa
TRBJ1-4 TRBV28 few CASSSTTAGGEKLFF
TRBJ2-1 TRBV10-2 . CASSGSRAAEQFF
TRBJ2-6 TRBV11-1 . CATGLGAGGANVLTF
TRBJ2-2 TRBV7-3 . CASSSSAGGNTGELFF
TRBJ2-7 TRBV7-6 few CASSLGTSAYEQYF
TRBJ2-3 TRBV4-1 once CASSQLFSSRTSGRAGKDTQYF
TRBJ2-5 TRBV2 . CASRGEGMGTQYF
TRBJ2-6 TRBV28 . CASSLPPLGTGANVLTF
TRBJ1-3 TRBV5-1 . CASSPQGAGNTIYF
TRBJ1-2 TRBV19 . CASSIWAANYGYTF
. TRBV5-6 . CASSLGLAGDYEQYF
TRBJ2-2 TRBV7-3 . CASSSGVTTGELFF
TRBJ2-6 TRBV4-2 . CASSPRDRFPSGANVLTF
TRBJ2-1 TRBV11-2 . CASSLLAGEQFF
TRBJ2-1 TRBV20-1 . CSAESGSEQFF
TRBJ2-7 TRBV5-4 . CASSFMTGGSYEQYF
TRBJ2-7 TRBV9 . CASSVDGSGIYEQYF
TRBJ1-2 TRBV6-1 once CASSEAQGGPYGYTF
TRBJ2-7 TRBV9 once CASSVSGQGSAEQYF
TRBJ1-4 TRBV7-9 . CASSSPNEKLFF
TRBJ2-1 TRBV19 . CASSIAGNGGMNEQFF
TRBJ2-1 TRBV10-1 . CASTGTSGSVGEQFF
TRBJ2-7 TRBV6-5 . CASRETSEYYEQYF
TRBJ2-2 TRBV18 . CASSPWIRELFF
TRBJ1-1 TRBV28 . CASSGQGAGNTEAFF
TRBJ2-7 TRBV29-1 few CSVQFPDFYEQYF
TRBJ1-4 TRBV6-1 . CASSESRGQRSGKLFF
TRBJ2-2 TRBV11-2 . CASSPRWSGDTGELFF
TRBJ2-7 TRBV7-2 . CASSSAPWGLAGYEQYF
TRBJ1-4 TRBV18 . CASSLNEKLFF
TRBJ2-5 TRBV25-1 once CASSNPRVEYETQYF
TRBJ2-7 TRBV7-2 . CASTSWAHEQYF
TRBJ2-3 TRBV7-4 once CASGIVGSDTQYF
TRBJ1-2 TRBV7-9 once CASSKDAGYTF
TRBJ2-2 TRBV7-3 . CASSSTVGTGELFF
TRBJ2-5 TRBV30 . CAWRPRGQETHYF
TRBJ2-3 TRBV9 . CASSAPPSAGTDTQYF
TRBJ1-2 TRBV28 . CASSSGSDYGYTF
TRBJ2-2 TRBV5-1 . CASSVPQGANGELFF
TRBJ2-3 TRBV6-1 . CASSELERAATDTQYF
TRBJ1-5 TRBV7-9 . CASSLEVGNQPQHF
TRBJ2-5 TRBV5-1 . CASSLALASETQYF
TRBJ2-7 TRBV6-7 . CASSYQVWEQYF
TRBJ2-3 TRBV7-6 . CASSLVTSPDTQYF
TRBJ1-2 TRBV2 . CASSERGSNYGHTF
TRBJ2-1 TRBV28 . CASSPNRFFNNEQFF
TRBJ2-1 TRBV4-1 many CASSQDQLRDDDEQFF
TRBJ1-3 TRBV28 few CASSSWDSRNTIYF
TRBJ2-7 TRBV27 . CASSLAGSPYEQYF
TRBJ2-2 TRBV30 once CAWSVVYPSGELFF
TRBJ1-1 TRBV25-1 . CAGSEVLGGGRTEAFF
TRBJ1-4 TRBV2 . CASSIYGGVGEKLFF
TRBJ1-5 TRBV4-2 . CASSQEVLAYSNQPQHF
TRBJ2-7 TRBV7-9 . CASSVSATYEQYF
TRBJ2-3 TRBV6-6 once CASSYGGEVGDTQYF
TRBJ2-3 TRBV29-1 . CSVDEENTDTQYF
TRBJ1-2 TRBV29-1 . CSVGSGGFYGYTF